These 30 T cell receptor beta chains share one sample of origin, sequenced in a study of T cell responses to AZD1222 COVID-19 vaccine. Measured with immunoSEQ multiplex PCR; TCRdb has only the in-frame clones, and not every one. The sample includes some 140,000 clones, roughly 90% of them seen just once. This specimen consisted of peripheral blood, obtained on day 0 of AZD1222 vaccination. Receptors were obtained from an adult in good health.

This chain links TRBV5-1 with TRBJ1-4; tentatively, D is TRBD1 (5 bases). Trimming pared 0 bases from V and 8 bases from J, leaving 11 bases between. Per germline, CDR1 SGHRS and CDR2 YFSETQ. This CDR3 has 14 amino acids. CDR3 amino acids: CASSLEFRGEKLFF. CDR3 coding DNA: TGCGCCAGCAGCTTGGAGTTTCGGGGGGAAAAACTGTTTTTT.

The chain joins TRBV28 to TRBJ1-4, with TRBD1 as a possible D gene (5 bases). Germline CDR1 MDHEN, CDR2 SYDVKM. The V gene lost 6 bases and the J gene lost 4 bases, with 12 bases spanning the gap. The CDR3 has 14 amino acids. This chain's CDR3 is CASRWGGYNEKLFF. In DNA form, the CDR3 reads TGTGCCAGCAGGTGGGGGGGGTATAATGAAAAACTGTTTTTT.

A few counts support this clone. An end of the junction does not agree with germline; a read error may underlie this. The V call is TRBV20-1, the J call TRBJ2-1; TRBD2 might be the D (6 bases). The CDR3 contains 11 residues. Germline CDR1 DFQATT, CDR2 SNEGSKA (reference sequence). CDR3 bases: TGCAGTGCTAGAGATCGTCCGGAGGGGATCTTC. Its translation is CSARDRPEGIF.

This chain links TRBV18 with TRBJ1-2; TRBD1 agrees at 7 bases. CDR1 KGHSH and CDR2 LQKENI come from the germline V gene. V shed 3 bases, J shed 2 bases, and the junction held 0 bases outside the gene matches. The CDR3 consists of 13 residues. The CDR3 DNA follows: TGTGCCAGCTCACCGGACAGGAACTATGGCTACACCTTC. Protein: CASSPDRNYGYTF.

The J gene is TRBJ2-7, the V gene TRBV2, with D possibly being TRBD1 (6 bases). V lost 1 base to trimming and J lost 5 bases, with 27 bases between them. The CDR3 covers 19 residues. Germline CDR1 reads SNHLY; CDR2 reads FYNNEI. CDR3 in DNA: TGTGCCAGCAGTGAAGTTGGGGGCTTTATAGGCCCGCCTATTAACGAGCAGTACTTC. Amino acid sequence: CASSEVGGFIGPPINEQYF. The complete variable domain, with remaining parts taken from reference TRBV2 and TRBJ2-7, reads EPEVTQTPSHQVTQMGQEVILRCVPISNHLYFYWYRQILGQKVEFLVSFYNNEISEKSEIFDDQFSVERPDGSNFTLKIRSTKLEDSAMYFCASSEVGGFIGPPINEQYFGPGTRLTVT.

The chain employs TRBV7-8 and TRBJ2-7; the match to TRBD1 covers 9 bases. Losses at the gene ends were 5 bases for V and 4 bases for J; bases not matched to a gene: 6. CDR3 length: 14 residues. Germline CDR1 SGHVS, CDR2 FQNEAQ. CDR3 coding DNA: TGTGCCAGCAGCCGAGACAGGGGGGCATACGAGCAGTACTTC. Translation: CASSRDRGAYEQYF. Supplemented by reference TRBV7-8 and TRBJ2-7, the full variable domain reads GAGVSQSPRYKVAKRGQDVALRCDPISGHVSLFWYQQALGQGPEFLTYFQNEAQLDKSGLPSDRFFAERPEGSVSTLKIQRTQQEDSAVYLCASSRDRGAYEQYFGPGTRLTVT.

The chain combines TRBV6-2 or TRBV6-3 with TRBJ2-6; D gene uncertain. V lost 2 bases, J lost 2 bases, and 13 bases lay in between. The germline CDR1 and CDR2 sequences are MNHEY and SVGEGT. The CDR3 is 17 amino acids. CDR3 region: CASSYRGRLAGANVLTF. The DNA for the CDR3 is TGTGCCAGCAGTTACCGTGGCAGACTCGCTGGGGCCAACGTCCTGACTTTC.

This chain joins TRBV2 and TRBJ1-5, with TRBD1 matching 10 bases. From germline, CDR1 is SNHLY and CDR2 FYNNEI. V lost 5 bases and J lost 4; bases outside the gene matches: 5. CDR3 length: 15 residues. CDR3 DNA: TGTGCCAGCAGTTTGACAGGGGGCGGGAATCAGCCCCAGCATTTT. Its protein is CASSLTGGGNQPQHF.

This clone was picked up one time. V gene TRBV18 combines with J gene TRBJ2-1; D gene uncertain. The germline CDR1 and CDR2 sequences are KGHSH and LQKENI. The CDR3 spans 13 residues. Deletions cut 3 bases from V and 5 bases from J, with 8 bases between. CDR3 sequence reads: CASSPPGDNEQFF. CDR3 nucleotide sequence: TGTGCCAGCTCACCTCCGGGCGACAATGAGCAGTTCTTC.

The rearrangement links TRBV19 to TRBJ2-2, with no clear D. This CDR3 contains 12 residues. V lost 7 bases to trimming and J lost 6 bases, with 9 bases between them. Germline assignment: CDR1 LNHDA and CDR2 SQIVND (reference sequence). This CDR3 is CASKIGAGELFF. The CDR3, as DNA: TGTGCCAGTAAAATAGGAGCCGGGGAGCTGTTTTTT.

This clone has just a few counts. The chain uses TRBV9 and TRBJ2-2; 12 nucleotides agree with TRBD2. CDR1 is SGDLS and CDR2 is YYNGEE in the germline V gene. CDR3 length equals 17 residues. The J segment lost 2 bases and the V segment lost 0 bases, leaving 2 bases of the junction unmatched. The CDR3 region is CASSVASGGANTGELFF. DNA of the CDR3: TGTGCCAGCAGCGTAGCTAGCGGGGGGGCAAACACCGGGGAGCTGTTTTTT. The full variable domain, completed using reference TRBV9 and TRBJ2-2, is DSGVTQTPKHLITATGQRVTLRCSPRSGDLSVYWYQQSLDQGLQFLIQYYNGEERAKGNILERFSAQQFPDLHSELNLSSLELGDSALYFCASSVASGGANTGELFFGEGSRLTVL.

The table lists this clone with a count of one. The chain combines TRBV7-9 with TRBJ1-1; 7 bases are shared with TRBD1. CDR1 and CDR2 (germline): SEHNR, FQNEAQ (reference sequence). This CDR3 comprises 13 residues. After removal of 1 base from V and 7 bases from J, the junction contained 3 bases not matched to a gene. The CDR3 DNA is TGTGCCAGCAGCTTAGACAGGGGTTTTGAAGCTTTCTTT. Translating gives CASSLDRGFEAFF.

The genes are TRBV18 and TRBJ1-1; D call uncertain. Germline V gene sequence: CDR1 KGHSH, CDR2 LQKENI. The CDR3 spans 13 residues. V lost 6 bases and J lost 7, with 15 bases in between. Written as DNA, the CDR3 is TGTGCCAGCTCCCCCACGTCCGGTGATGAAGCTTTCTTT. As protein: CASSPTSGDEAFF.

This sequence joins TRBV4-1 and TRBJ2-7, with D perhaps matching TRBD1 or TRBD2 (5 bases each). This CDR3 is 15 amino acids long. V was pared by 1 base and J by 0 bases, with 10 bases between. Germline V gene sequence: CDR1 MGHRA, CDR2 YSYEKL. The CDR3 DNA is TGCGCCAGCAGCCAAGCCGCAGGGACCTCCTACGAGCAGTACTTC. It codes for CASSQAAGTSYEQYF.

The rearrangement uses TRBV6-5 and TRBJ1-1; D is unclear. V lost 7 bases and J 11 bases, leaving 20 bases between the germline ends. The CDR3 totals 13 residues. Germline V CDR1 and CDR2: MNHEY, SVGAGI. The CDR3 DNA reads TGTGCCAGCACCAACGGCAACAGCCGAGGGGCTTTCTTT. Residues: CASTNGNSRGAFF.

This sequence joins TRBV6-5 and TRBJ1-1; D remains ambiguous. The length of the CDR3 is 14 residues. V shed 5 bases and J shed 5 bases, with 15 bases lying between them. The germline CDR1 and CDR2 sequences are MNHEY and SVGAGI. CDR3 coding DNA: TGTGCCAGCAGTACGGAGGACCGATTGACTGAAGCTTTCTTT. Translated, it gives CASSTEDRLTEAFF.

The V and J genes are TRBV7-9 and TRBJ2-5, with a tentative D call TRBD2 (6 bases). In germline, CDR1 is SEHNR, CDR2 FQNEAQ (reference sequence). The CDR3 runs 14 residues. The V end lost 2 bases, the J end lost 2 bases, and 9 bases lay between the germline ends. This CDR3 is CASSLRGLQETQYF. In nucleotides, the CDR3 is TGTGCCAGCAGCTTAAGGGGACTTCAAGAGACCCAGTACTTC.

The sample holds one count of this clone. This chain uses TRBV28 with TRBJ1-2, with TRBD1 matching over 7 bases. Germline V gene sequence: CDR1 MDHEN, CDR2 SYDVKM. Trimming at V came to 3 bases and at J to 7 bases, leaving 8 bases not matched to a gene. This CDR3 has 14 residues. CDR3 residues: CASSFGTAHIGYTF. Written as DNA, the CDR3 is TGTGCCAGCAGTTTCGGGACAGCCCATATTGGCTACACCTTC.

V gene TRBV6-6 combines with J gene TRBJ2-3; 10 bases map to TRBD2. V shed 5 bases, J shed 2 bases, and the junction held 10 bases outside the gene matches. CDR3 size: 17 residues. CDR1 MNHNY and CDR2 SVGAGI come from the germline V gene (reference sequence). For the CDR3, the DNA is TGTGCCAGCAGTCACGCCATACTAGCGGGACCCACAGATACGCAGTATTTT. Protein: CASSHAILAGPTDTQYF.

This sequence joins TRBV4-1 and TRBJ2-1, with D possibly being TRBD1 or TRBD2 (5 bases each). The CDR3 consists of 14 residues. V was shortened by 0 bases and J by 5 bases, with 8 bases between the two germline ends. Germline V gene data show CDR1 as MGHRA and CDR2 as YSYEKL. The CDR3 is CASSQDRDDNEQFF. The CDR3 DNA follows: TGCGCCAGCAGCCAAGATCGGGACGACAATGAGCAGTTCTTC.

This chain connects TRBV6-5 to TRBJ1-5; no clear D gene. The CDR3 has 14 amino acids. Germline assignment: CDR1 MNHEY and CDR2 SVGAGI. The V and J ends lost 6 bases and 4 bases respectively, with 13 bases between them. The CDR3 here is CASRVLQSNQPQHF. The CDR3 DNA reads as TGTGCCAGCAGAGTTCTACAGTCTAATCAGCCCCAGCATTTT.

This clone was counted only a few times. The chain combines TRBV19 with TRBJ1-1; 7 bases line up with TRBD1. With 5 bases clipped from V and 2 bases from J, the junction kept 8 bases outside the gene matches. This CDR3 has 15 amino acids. Germline loops: CDR1 LNHDA, CDR2 SQIVND (reference sequence). CDR3 protein: CASSVQGQLNTEAFF. For the CDR3, the DNA is TGTGCCAGTAGTGTCCAGGGACAGCTAAACACTGAAGCTTTCTTT.

The chain is built from TRBV5-1 and TRBJ1-1; 7 positions match TRBD1. Germline values: CDR1 SGHRS, CDR2 YFSETQ. The V gene end was trimmed by 0 bases and the J gene end by 8 bases; junction bases not matched to a gene: 4. This CDR3 spans 13 amino acids. Here the CDR3 DNA reads TGCGCCAGCAGCTTGGGACAGGGAGGAGAAGCTTTCTTT. It translates to CASSLGQGGEAFF.

The V gene is TRBV18, the J gene TRBJ1-5; D call uncertain. Germline CDR1 KGHSH, CDR2 LQKENI. V gave up 4 bases and J gave up 0 bases, with 7 bases separating them. The CDR3 runs 14 residues. The DNA of the CDR3 is TGTGCCAGCTCACTAGGGAATAGCAATCAGCCCCAGCATTTT. Protein: CASSLGNSNQPQHF.

The chain carries TRBV12-5 and TRBJ1-1; no definite D call. Germline assignment: CDR1 LGHNT and CDR2 FRNRAP. This CDR3 spans 15 amino acids. The V end lost 1 base, the J end lost 1 base, and 10 bases lay between the germline ends. The CDR3 nucleotides are TGTGCTAGTGGTTTGGACCGGGTCCAGAACACTGAAGCTTTCTTT. Its protein is CASGLDRVQNTEAFF.

This chain joins TRBV4-1 and TRBJ2-3; 7 bases map to TRBD2. Germline-derived CDR1 and CDR2 are MGHRA and YSYEKL. The J segment lost 0 bases and the V segment lost 4 bases, leaving 7 bases of the junction unmatched. This CDR3 comprises 16 residues. The DNA of the CDR3 is TGCGCCAGCAGCCGGTCTAGCGGAAGTAGCACAGATACGCAGTATTTT. Translated, it gives CASSRSSGSSTDTQYF.

This chain joins TRBV27 and TRBJ1-2; TRBD1 matches at 7 bases. V shed 5 bases and J 8 bases; nucleotides not matched to a gene: 11. Germline CDR1 MNHEY, CDR2 SMNVEV (reference sequence). The CDR3 length is 14 residues. CDR3 amino acids: CASSVGQSVVGYTF. As DNA, the CDR3 is TGTGCCAGCAGTGTGGGACAGTCTGTAGTAGGCTACACCTTC.

This clone was found a few times. The chain employs TRBV16 and TRBJ1-6; D perhaps matches TRBD1 (6 bases). The V gene's germline CDR1 is KGHSY and CDR2 FQNENV. Trimming stripped 2 bases from V and 5 bases from J, with 13 bases between. The CDR3 covers 16 residues. In nucleotides, the CDR3 is TGTGCCAGCAGCCAACCCGCCGGGACACATAATTCACCCCTCCACTTT. This sequence encodes CASSQPAGTHNSPLHF.

The chain recombines TRBV30 with TRBJ2-7, with D possibly TRBD2 on 6 matching bases. The CDR3 sequence is 15 residues long. The ends were cut back, 3 bases at V and 2 bases at J, with 17 bases in the middle. Germline V gene lookup returns CDR1 GTSNPN and CDR2 SVGIG (reference sequence). CDR3 DNA sequence: TGTGCCTGGAGAGATAGCGGTAGGCCCCCCTACGAGCAGTACTTC. Translation: CAWRDSGRPPYEQYF.

In its sample, this clone was seen once. The genes are TRBV6-5 and TRBJ2-7; TRBD2 might be the D (6 bases). The CDR3 runs 15 residues. Looked up from germline, CDR1 is MNHEY and CDR2 is SVGAGI. V was trimmed by 6 bases and J by 2 bases, leaving 17 bases between them. In nucleotides, the CDR3 is TGTGCCAGCAGGAAGGGGAGCGGGCTTACCTACGAGCAGTACTTC. Its protein product is CASRKGSGLTYEQYF.